The rows below give T cell receptor beta chains drawn from one sample of a study of blood T cell repertoires in COVID-19. Clones were read by immunoSEQ multiplex PCR, and TCRdb kept only the in-frame ones, dropping some. The table includes more than 60,000 clones, approximately 92% detected once. The sample taken for sequencing was peripheral blood. All receptors derive from a woman aged 50 to 60 with active COVID-19. CDR3s include the opening cysteine and the closing phenylalanine or tryptophan. The order of the fields is V gene, clone size, D gene, J gene, CDR3 DNA, CDR3 protein. The D gene is left open where the match is weak. Where a row states a size, it is once, few, many or the class of an expanded clone; other rows omit it.

v_gene: TRBV7-9; abundance: once; d_gene: .; j_gene: TRBJ1-4; CDR3nt: TGTGCCAGCAGCTTACGCGAGGGAGGTGGTAATGAAAAACTGTTTTTT; CDR3aa: CASSLREGGGNEKLFF
v_gene: TRBV3-1/TRBV3-2; abundance: .; d_gene: .; j_gene: TRBJ2-7; CDR3nt: TGTGCCAGCAGCCAACCGGGAGTGGCCTACGAGCAGTACTTC; CDR3aa: CASSQPGVAYEQYF
v_gene: TRBV12-3/TRBV12-4; abundance: .; d_gene: TRBD1; j_gene: TRBJ2-1; CDR3nt: TGTGCCAGCAGTCTGCCGGGACAGGGCCAATTCTTC; CDR3aa: CASSLPGQGQFF
v_gene: TRBV5-1; abundance: .; d_gene: TRBD2; j_gene: TRBJ2-7; CDR3nt: TGCGCCAGCAGCCCGGGACTAGCGGGGGTCTACGAGCAGTACTTC; CDR3aa: CASSPGLAGVYEQYF
v_gene: TRBV24-1; abundance: .; d_gene: .; j_gene: TRBJ2-1; CDR3nt: TGTGCCACCAGTGACGACAAGGAGCAGTTCTTC; CDR3aa: CATSDDKEQFF
v_gene: TRBV7-6; abundance: .; d_gene: TRBD1; j_gene: TRBJ1-4; CDR3nt: TGTGCCAGCAGCTCTCGACAGGGCGGAGGAAAACTGTTTTTT; CDR3aa: CASSSRQGGGKLFF
v_gene: TRBV7-8; abundance: .; d_gene: TRBD2; j_gene: TRBJ2-1; CDR3nt: TGTGCCAGCAGCTCCAGCGGGATAGGGTCGAGTTGGCAGTTCTTC; CDR3aa: CASSSSGIGSSWQFF
v_gene: TRBV20-1; abundance: .; d_gene: TRBD2; j_gene: TRBJ2-7; CDR3nt: TGCAGTGCTAGTTGGGCTAGCGGGAGTCAAAGAAGCCCGTACGAGCAGTACTTC; CDR3aa: CSASWASGSQRSPYEQYF
v_gene: TRBV5-6; abundance: .; d_gene: TRBD1; j_gene: TRBJ1-4; CDR3nt: TGTGCCAGCAGCACACGGGACAGGGTAGTTGAAAAACTGTTTTTT; CDR3aa: CASSTRDRVVEKLFF
v_gene: TRBV6-2/TRBV6-3; abundance: .; d_gene: TRBD2; j_gene: TRBJ2-6; CDR3nt: TGTGCCAGCAGTTACTCAAGCGGGAGGCCCTTATACTCTGGGGCCAACGTCCTGACTTTC; CDR3aa: CASSYSSGRPLYSGANVLTF
v_gene: TRBV5-5; abundance: .; d_gene: .; j_gene: TRBJ1-6; CDR3nt: TGTGCCAGCAGCTTGGCCGGGACACTAGGCTATAATTCACCCCTCCACTTT; CDR3aa: CASSLAGTLGYNSPLHF
v_gene: TRBV7-6; abundance: once; d_gene: .; j_gene: TRBJ2-2; CDR3nt: TGTGCCAGCAGCTTGGAGGGGGCGCTGGCCGGGGAGCTGTTTTTT; CDR3aa: CASSLEGALAGELFF
v_gene: TRBV7-3; abundance: few; d_gene: TRBD1; j_gene: TRBJ2-7; CDR3nt: TGTGCCAGCAGCCTATCAGGGGGTATCTCCTACGAGCAGTACTTC; CDR3aa: CASSLSGGISYEQYF
v_gene: TRBV7-6; abundance: .; d_gene: .; j_gene: TRBJ2-1; CDR3nt: TGTGCCAGCAGCCTGGACAGACCCAATGAGCAGTTCTTC; CDR3aa: CASSLDRPNEQFF
v_gene: TRBV19; abundance: .; d_gene: .; j_gene: TRBJ2-3; CDR3nt: TGTGCCAGTAGTATTCAGGGTAGCACAGATACGCAGTATTTT; CDR3aa: CASSIQGSTDTQYF
v_gene: TRBV19; abundance: .; d_gene: .; j_gene: TRBJ2-3; CDR3nt: TGTGCCAGTAGCAACTTTACAGGGAGCATTAGCACAGATACGCAGTATTTT; CDR3aa: CASSNFTGSISTDTQYF
v_gene: TRBV3-1/TRBV3-2; abundance: .; d_gene: TRBD2; j_gene: TRBJ2-7; CDR3nt: TGTGCCAGCAGCCGCGCCGGGACTAGCGAATACGAGCAGTACTTC; CDR3aa: CASSRAGTSEYEQYF
v_gene: TRBV3-1/TRBV3-2; abundance: .; d_gene: .; j_gene: TRBJ2-1; CDR3nt: TGTGCCAGCAGCAAAGAGTATGTGCAGTTCTTC; CDR3aa: CASSKEYVQFF
v_gene: TRBV28; abundance: .; d_gene: .; j_gene: TRBJ1-2; CDR3nt: TGTGCCAGCAGGAAGAGTGGGGAGGGAGTCTATGGCTACACCTTC; CDR3aa: CASRKSGEGVYGYTF
v_gene: TRBV9; abundance: .; d_gene: TRBD2; j_gene: TRBJ2-2; CDR3nt: TGTGCCAGCAGCGTAGGAGGGACTACTAACACCGGGGAGCTGTTTTTT; CDR3aa: CASSVGGTTNTGELFF
v_gene: TRBV6-4; abundance: .; d_gene: .; j_gene: TRBJ2-3; CDR3nt: TGTGCCAGCAGTGGCGTGAGAGGGGATACGCAGTATTTT; CDR3aa: CASSGVRGDTQYF
v_gene: TRBV9; abundance: .; d_gene: TRBD2; j_gene: TRBJ2-1; CDR3nt: TGTGCCAGCAGCGCCGATGGGGGAGGGTCCTACAATGAGCAGTTCTTC; CDR3aa: CASSADGGGSYNEQFF
v_gene: TRBV2; abundance: .; d_gene: .; j_gene: TRBJ2-7; CDR3nt: TGTGCCAGCGAGTACCGCGAGCAGTACTTC; CDR3aa: CASEYREQYF
v_gene: TRBV28; abundance: .; d_gene: .; j_gene: TRBJ1-1; CDR3nt: TGTGCCAGCAGTTCAGGAAGGACTGAAGCTTTCTTT; CDR3aa: CASSSGRTEAFF
v_gene: TRBV19; abundance: .; d_gene: TRBD2; j_gene: TRBJ2-3; CDR3nt: TGTGCCAGTAGTATTGGACTAGCGAGGGCAGATACGCAGTATTTT; CDR3aa: CASSIGLARADTQYF
v_gene: TRBV14; abundance: .; d_gene: TRBD2; j_gene: TRBJ2-5; CDR3nt: TGTGCCAGCAGCCGACCGGGACTACTCCAAGAGACCCAGTACTTC; CDR3aa: CASSRPGLLQETQYF